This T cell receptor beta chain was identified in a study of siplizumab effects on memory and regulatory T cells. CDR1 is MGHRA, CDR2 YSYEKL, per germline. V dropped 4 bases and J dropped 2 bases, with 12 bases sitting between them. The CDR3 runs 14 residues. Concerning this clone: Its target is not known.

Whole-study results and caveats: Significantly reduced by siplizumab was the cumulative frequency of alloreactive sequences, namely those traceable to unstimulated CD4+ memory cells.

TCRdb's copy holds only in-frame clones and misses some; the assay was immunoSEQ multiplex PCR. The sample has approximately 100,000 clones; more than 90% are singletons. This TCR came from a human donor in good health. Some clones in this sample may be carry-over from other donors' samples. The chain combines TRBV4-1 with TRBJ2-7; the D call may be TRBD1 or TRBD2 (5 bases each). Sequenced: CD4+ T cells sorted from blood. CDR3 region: CASSPIGGPYEQYF. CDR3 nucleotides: TGCGCCAGCAGCCCGATTGGGGGTCCCTACGAGCAGTACTTC.